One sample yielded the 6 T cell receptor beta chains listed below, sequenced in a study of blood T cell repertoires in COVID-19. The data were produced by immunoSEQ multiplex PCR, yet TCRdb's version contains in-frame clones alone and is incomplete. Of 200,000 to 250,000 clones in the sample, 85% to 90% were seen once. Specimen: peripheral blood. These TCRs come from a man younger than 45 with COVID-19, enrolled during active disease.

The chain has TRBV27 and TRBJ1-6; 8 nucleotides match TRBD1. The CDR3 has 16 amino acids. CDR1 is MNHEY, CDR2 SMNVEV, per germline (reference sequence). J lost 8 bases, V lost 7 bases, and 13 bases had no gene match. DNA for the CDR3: TGTGCCAGCACGACAGGGGATTACACCCGGGATTCACCCCTCCACTTT. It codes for CASTTGDYTRDSPLHF.

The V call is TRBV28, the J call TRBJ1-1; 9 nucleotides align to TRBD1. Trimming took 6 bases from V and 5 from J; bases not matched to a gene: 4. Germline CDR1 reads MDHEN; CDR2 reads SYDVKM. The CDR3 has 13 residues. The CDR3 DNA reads TGTGCCAGCAGGGGACAGGGAGTAACTGAAGCTTTCTTT. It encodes CASRGQGVTEAFF. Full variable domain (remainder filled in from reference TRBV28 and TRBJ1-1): DVKVTQSSRYLVKRTGEKVFLECVQDMDHENMFWYRQDPGLGLRLIYFSYDVKMKEKGDIPEGYSVSREKKERFSLILESASTNQTSMYLCASRGQGVTEAFFGQGTRLTVV.

CDR3 nucleotide sequence: TGTGCCAGCAGTACGAGGGGACAGATCTCTGGAAACACCATATATTTT. Translating gives CASSTRGQISGNTIYF. This rearrangement joins TRBV6-6 to TRBJ1-3; 7 bases are shared with TRBD1. V gave up 5 bases and J gave up 0 bases; unmatched junction bases: 7. This CDR3 comprises 16 residues. Germline CDR1 reads MNHNY; CDR2 reads SVGAGI (reference sequence).

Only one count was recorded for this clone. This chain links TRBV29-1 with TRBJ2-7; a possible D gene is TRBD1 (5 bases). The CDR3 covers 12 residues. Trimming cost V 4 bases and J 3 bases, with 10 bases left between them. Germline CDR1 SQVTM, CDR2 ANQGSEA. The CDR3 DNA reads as TGCAGCGTTGGACACGACAGCTACGAGCAGTACTTC. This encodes CSVGHDSYEQYF.

The CDR3 is CASSIDQGAQPQHF. CDR3 sequence (DNA): TGTGCCAGCAGTATCGACCAGGGTGCTCAGCCCCAGCATTTT. V is TRBV28 and J is TRBJ1-5; TRBD1 is a possible D gene (5 bases). The CDR3 runs to 14 residues. The V and J ends lost 5 bases and 6 bases respectively, with 14 bases between them. The germline V gene encodes CDR1 MDHEN and CDR2 SYDVKM. The full variable domain, its missing parts supplied by reference TRBV28 and TRBJ1-5, is DVKVTQSSRYLVKRTGEKVFLECVQDMDHENMFWYRQDPGLGLRLIYFSYDVKMKEKGDIPEGYSVSREKKERFSLILESASTNQTSMYLCASSIDQGAQPQHFGDGTRLSIL.

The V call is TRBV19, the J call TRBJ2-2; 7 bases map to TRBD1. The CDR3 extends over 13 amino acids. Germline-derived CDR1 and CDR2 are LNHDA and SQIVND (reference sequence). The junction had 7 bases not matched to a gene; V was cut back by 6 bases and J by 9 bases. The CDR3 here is CASRTTGTRELFF. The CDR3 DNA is TGTGCCAGTAGGACGACAGGGACGAGGGAGCTGTTTTTT.